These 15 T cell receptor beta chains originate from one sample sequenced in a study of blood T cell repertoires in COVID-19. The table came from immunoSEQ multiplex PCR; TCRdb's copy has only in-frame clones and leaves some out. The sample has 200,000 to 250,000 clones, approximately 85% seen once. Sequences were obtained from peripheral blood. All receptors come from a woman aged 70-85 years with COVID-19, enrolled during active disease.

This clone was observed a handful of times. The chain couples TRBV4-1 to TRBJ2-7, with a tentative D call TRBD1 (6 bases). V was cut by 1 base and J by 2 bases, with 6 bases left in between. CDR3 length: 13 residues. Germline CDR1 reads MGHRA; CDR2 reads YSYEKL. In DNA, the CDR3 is TGCGCCAGCAGCCAAGGACAGGCCTACGAGCAGTACTTC. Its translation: CASSQGQAYEQYF.

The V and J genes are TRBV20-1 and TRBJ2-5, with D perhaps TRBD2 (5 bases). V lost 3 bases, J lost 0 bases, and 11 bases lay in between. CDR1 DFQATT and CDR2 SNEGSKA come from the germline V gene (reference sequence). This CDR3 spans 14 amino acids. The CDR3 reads CSASDSGYQETQYF. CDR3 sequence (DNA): TGCAGTGCTAGTGATTCGGGGTACCAAGAGACCCAGTACTTC.

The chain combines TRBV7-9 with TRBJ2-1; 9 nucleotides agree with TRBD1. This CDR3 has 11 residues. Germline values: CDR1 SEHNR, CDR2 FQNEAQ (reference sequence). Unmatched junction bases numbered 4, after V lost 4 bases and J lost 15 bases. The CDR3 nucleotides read TGTGCCAGCAGCTGGGACAGGGTCCCGTTCTTC. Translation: CASSWDRVPFF.

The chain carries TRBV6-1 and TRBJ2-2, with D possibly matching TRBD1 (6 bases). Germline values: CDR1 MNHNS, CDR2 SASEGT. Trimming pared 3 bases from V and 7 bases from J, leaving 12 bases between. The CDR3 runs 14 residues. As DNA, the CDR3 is TGTGCCAGCAGTGACGGTGGACAGATCGGGGAGCTGTTTTTT. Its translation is CASSDGGQIGELFF.

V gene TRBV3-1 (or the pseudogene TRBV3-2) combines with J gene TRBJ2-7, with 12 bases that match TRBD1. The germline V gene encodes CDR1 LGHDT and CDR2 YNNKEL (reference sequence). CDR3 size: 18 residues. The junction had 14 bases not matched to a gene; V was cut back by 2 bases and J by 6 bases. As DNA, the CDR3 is TGTGCCAGCAGCCAAAATGGGGGACAGGGGGCTAGTGGCGGCGAGCAGTACTTC. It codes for CASSQNGGQGASGGEQYF.

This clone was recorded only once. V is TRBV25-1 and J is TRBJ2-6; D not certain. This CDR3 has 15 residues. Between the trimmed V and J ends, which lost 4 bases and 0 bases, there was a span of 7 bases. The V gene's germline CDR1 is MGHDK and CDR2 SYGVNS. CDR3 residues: CASSAWSSGANVLTF. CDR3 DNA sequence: TGTGCCAGCAGTGCTTGGAGCTCTGGGGCCAACGTCCTGACTTTC.

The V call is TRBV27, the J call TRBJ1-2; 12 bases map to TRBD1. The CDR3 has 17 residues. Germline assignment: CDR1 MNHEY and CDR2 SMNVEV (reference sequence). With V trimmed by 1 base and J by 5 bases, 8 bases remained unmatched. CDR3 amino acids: CASSLWGTGGVGYGYTF. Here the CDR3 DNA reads TGTGCCAGCAGTTTATGGGGGACAGGGGGCGTTGGGTATGGCTACACCTTC.

Written as DNA, the CDR3 is TGTGCCAGCAGCTTACCCCGGCGGGTTGGTGACTATGGCTACACCTTC. Translated, it gives CASSLPRRVGDYGYTF. The rearrangement joins TRBV11-1 to TRBJ1-2; D is undetermined. Trimming stripped 2 bases from V and 3 bases from J, with 16 bases between. Germline lookup yields CDR1 SGHAT and CDR2 FQDESV (reference sequence). The CDR3 is 16 amino acids. Supplemented by reference TRBV11-1 and TRBJ1-2, the full variable domain reads EAEVAQSPRYKITEKSQAVAFWCDPISGHATLYWYRQILGQGPELLVQFQDESVVDDSQLPKDRFSAERLKGVDSTLKIQPAELGDSAMYLCASSLPRRVGDYGYTFGSGTRLTVV.

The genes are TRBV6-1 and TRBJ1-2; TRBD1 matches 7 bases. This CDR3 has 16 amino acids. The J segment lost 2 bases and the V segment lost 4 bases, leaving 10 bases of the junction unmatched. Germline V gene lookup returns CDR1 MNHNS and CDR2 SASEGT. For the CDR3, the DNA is TGTGCCAGCAGTGCGGAGGGGGCAGGAAAAAACTATGGCTACACCTTC. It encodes CASSAEGAGKNYGYTF.

CDR3 region: CASSIAGQNNQPQHF. CDR3 DNA: TGTGCCAGTAGTATAGCCGGACAGAATAATCAGCCCCAGCATTTT. V is TRBV19 and J is TRBJ1-5, with D tentatively TRBD1 (6 bases). The CDR3 runs 15 residues. Trimming took 1 base from V and 4 from J, leaving 11 bases between them. CDR1 and CDR2 (germline): LNHDA, SQIVND (reference sequence).

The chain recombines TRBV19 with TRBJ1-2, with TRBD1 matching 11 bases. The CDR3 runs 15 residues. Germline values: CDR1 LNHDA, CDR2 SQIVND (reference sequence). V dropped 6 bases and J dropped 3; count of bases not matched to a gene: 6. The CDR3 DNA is TGTGCCAGTAGAGCCCGGGACAGGGGGTACTATGGCTACACCTTC. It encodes CASRARDRGYYGYTF.

DNA for the CDR3: TGTGCCAGCAGCTCGACCGGACAGGGTCAGCAGTTCTTC. This sequence encodes CASSSTGQGQQFF. The chain uses TRBV5-6 and TRBJ2-1, with 8 bases matching TRBD1. Per the germline V gene, CDR1 is SGHDT and CDR2 is YYEEEE. Unmatched junction bases numbered 7, after V lost 3 bases and J lost 11 bases. The CDR3 runs to 13 residues.

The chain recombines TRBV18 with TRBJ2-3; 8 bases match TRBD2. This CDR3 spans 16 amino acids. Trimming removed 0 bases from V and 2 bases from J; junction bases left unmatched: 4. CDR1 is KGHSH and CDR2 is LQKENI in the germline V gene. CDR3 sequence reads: CASSPPLAGHTDTQYF. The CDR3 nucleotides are TGTGCCAGCTCACCACCCCTAGCGGGCCACACAGATACGCAGTATTTT.

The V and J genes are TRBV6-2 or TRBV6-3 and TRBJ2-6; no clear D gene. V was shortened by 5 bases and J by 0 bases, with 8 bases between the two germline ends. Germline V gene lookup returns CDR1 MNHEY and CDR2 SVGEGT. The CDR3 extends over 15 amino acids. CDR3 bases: TGTGCCAGCAGTCTAGGTGGCTCTGGGGCCAACGTCCTGACTTTC. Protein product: CASSLGGSGANVLTF.

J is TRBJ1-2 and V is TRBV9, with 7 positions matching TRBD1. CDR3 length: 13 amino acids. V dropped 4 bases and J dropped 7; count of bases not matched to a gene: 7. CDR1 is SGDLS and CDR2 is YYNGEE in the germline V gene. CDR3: CASSPGTVLGYTF. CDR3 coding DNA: TGTGCCAGCAGCCCGGGGACAGTTCTTGGCTACACCTTC.